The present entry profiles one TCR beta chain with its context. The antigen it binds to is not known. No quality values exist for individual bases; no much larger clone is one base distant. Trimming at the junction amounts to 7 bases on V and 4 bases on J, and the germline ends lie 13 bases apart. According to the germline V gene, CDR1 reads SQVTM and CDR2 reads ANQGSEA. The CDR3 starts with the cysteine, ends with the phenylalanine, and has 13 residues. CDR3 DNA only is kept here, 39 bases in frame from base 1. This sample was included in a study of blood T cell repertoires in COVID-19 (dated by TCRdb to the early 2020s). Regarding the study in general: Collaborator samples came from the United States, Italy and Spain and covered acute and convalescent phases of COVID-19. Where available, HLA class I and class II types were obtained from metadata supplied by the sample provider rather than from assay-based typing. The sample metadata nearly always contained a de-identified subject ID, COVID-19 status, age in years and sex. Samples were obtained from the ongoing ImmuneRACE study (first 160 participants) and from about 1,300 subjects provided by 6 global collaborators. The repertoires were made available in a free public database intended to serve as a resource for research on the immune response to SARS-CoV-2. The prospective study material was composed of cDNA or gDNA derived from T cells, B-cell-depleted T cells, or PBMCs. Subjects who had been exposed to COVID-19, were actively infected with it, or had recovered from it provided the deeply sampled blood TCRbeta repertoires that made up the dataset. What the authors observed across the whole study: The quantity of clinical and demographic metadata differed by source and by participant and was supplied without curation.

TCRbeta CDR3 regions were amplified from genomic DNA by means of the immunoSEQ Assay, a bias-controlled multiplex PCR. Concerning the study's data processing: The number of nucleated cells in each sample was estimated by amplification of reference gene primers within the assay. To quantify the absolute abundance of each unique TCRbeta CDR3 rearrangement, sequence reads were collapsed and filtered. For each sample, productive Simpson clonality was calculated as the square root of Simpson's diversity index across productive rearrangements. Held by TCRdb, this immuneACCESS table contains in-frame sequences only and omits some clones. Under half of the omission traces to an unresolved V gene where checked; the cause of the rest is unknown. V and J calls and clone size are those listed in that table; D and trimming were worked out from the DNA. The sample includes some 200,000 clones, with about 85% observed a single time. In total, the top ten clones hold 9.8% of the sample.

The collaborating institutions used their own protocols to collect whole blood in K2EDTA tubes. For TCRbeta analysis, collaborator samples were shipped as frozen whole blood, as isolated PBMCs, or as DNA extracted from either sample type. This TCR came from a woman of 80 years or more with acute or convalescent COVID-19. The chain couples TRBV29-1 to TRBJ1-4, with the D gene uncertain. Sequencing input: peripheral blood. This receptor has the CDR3 CSGSLRGNEKLFF. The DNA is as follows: TGCAGCGGGAGTTTACGGGGTAATGAAAAACTGTTTTTT.